A selection of T cell receptor beta chains follows, all from one sample in a study of blood T cell repertoires in COVID-19. Method: immunoSEQ multiplex PCR; TCRdb's copy keeps in-frame clones and lacks some. The sample contains about 170,000 clones, approximately 79% of which appear only once. Sequencing was performed on peripheral blood. These receptors were taken from a woman in her thirties or forties with COVID-19, enrolled during active disease. Each CDR3 is given with its conserved first and last residue. D genes are given only for firm matches. Size values are once, few and many counts, or a class for expanded clones, and some rows have none.

clone_size d_call j_call v_call cdr3_aa cdr3_nt
- TRBD2 TRBJ2-3 TRBV11-2 CASSLGLAGFGTQYF TGTGCCAGCAGCCTCGGACTAGCGGGGTTTGGTACGCAGTATTTT
once TRBD2 TRBJ2-3 TRBV19 CASGTSGTDTQYF TGTGCCAGCGGGACTAGTGGCACAGATACGCAGTATTTT
once - TRBJ1-1 TRBV2 CASSSGLGKGTEAFF TGTGCCAGCAGCAGCGGGTTAGGGAAAGGCACTGAAGCTTTCTTT
- TRBD1 TRBJ1-6 TRBV7-2 CASSLASGGETPLHF TGTGCCAGCAGCTTAGCATCAGGGGGCGAAACACCCCTCCACTTT
- - TRBJ1-2 TRBV18 CASSPPTGTLYGYTF TGTGCCAGCTCACCACCAACAGGGACGCTCTATGGCTACACCTTC
- TRBD2 TRBJ2-7 TRBV6-5 CASSYEAGGPFEQYF TGTGCCAGCAGTTACGAGGCGGGAGGGCCCTTCGAGCAGTACTTC
many - TRBJ1-1 TRBV6-1 CASSDPGAGRVNTEAFF TGTGCCAGCAGTGACCCCGGGGCAGGGAGGGTTAACACTGAAGCTTTCTTT
- TRBD2 TRBJ2-3 TRBV7-9 CASSSLAGAHADTQYF TGTGCCAGCAGCTCTTTAGCGGGGGCCCACGCAGATACGCAGTATTTT
- - TRBJ2-5 TRBV21-1 CASSKEARGQWETQYF TGTGCCAGCAGCAAAGAAGCCAGGGGGCAGTGGGAGACCCAGTACTTC
- - TRBJ1-4 TRBV5-4 CASSLKGKGTNEKLFF TGTGCCAGCAGCTTGAAAGGGAAGGGGACTAATGAAAAACTGTTTTTT
- - TRBJ1-2 TRBV5-1 CATSHGENYGYTF TGCGCCACCAGTCACGGGGAAAACTATGGCTACACCTTC
- TRBD1 TRBJ2-1 TRBV18 CASSPSLDRVYNEQFF TGTGCCAGCTCACCATCTCTTGACAGGGTCTACAATGAGCAGTTCTTC
- TRBD1 TRBJ1-2 TRBV11-1 CASSPGQGNYGYTF TGTGCCAGCAGCCCGGGACAGGGTAACTATGGCTACACCTTC
- - TRBJ1-2 TRBV15 CATSRDRVRERGYTF TGTGCCACCAGCAGAGACAGGGTGCGGGAGCGAGGCTACACCTTC
once TRBD1 TRBJ2-7 TRBV10-2 CASRGDRGKGPKQYF TGCGCCAGCAGAGGGGACAGGGGCAAGGGACCTAAGCAGTACTTC
- - TRBJ1-1 TRBV7-9 CASSLVSSEAFF TGTGCCAGCAGCTTAGTATCGTCTGAAGCTTTCTTT
- TRBD1 TRBJ1-2 TRBV19 CASSRQGARFHNGYTF TGTGCCAGTAGTAGACAGGGGGCGCGCTTCCACAATGGCTACACCTTC
- - TRBJ2-3 TRBV30 CAWSVHGDTQYF TGTGCCTGGAGTGTACACGGGGATACGCAGTATTTT
- TRBD1 TRBJ1-3 TRBV19 CASSNRTGGFGNTIYF TGTGCCAGTAGTAACAGGACAGGGGGCTTTGGAAACACCATATATTTT
once TRBD1 TRBJ1-5 TRBV30 CAWSVQGGGQPQHF TGTGCCTGGAGTGTACAGGGGGGGGGTCAGCCCCAGCATTTT
- TRBD2 TRBJ2-1 TRBV30 CAWSGAGGSNEQFF TGTGCCTGGAGTGGGGCGGGGGGGAGTAATGAGCAGTTCTTC
- - TRBJ2-7 TRBV7-2 CASSFAGRLYEQYF TGTGCCAGCAGCTTTGCAGGGCGGCTCTACGAGCAGTACTTC
- TRBD1 TRBJ1-1 TRBV11-2 CASSLAGGTGVTEAFF TGTGCCAGCAGCTTGGCGGGGGGGACAGGGGTCACTGAAGCTTTCTTT
- - TRBJ2-2 TRBV3-1/TRBV3-2 CASSLPGLTTGELFF TGTGCCAGCAGCCTCCCGGGACTTACAACCGGGGAGCTGTTTTTT
- TRBD2 TRBJ2-3 TRBV7-2 CASSFPRLLAAEGDTQYF TGTGCCAGCAGCTTTCCGAGGCTACTAGCGGCGGAGGGAGATACGCAGTATTTT
many TRBD2 TRBJ2-1 TRBV10-1 CARHLWTSGYNEQFF TGCGCCAGACACCTTTGGACTAGCGGTTACAATGAGCAGTTCTTC
- TRBD1 TRBJ1-5 TRBV19 CASSIEGQRVNQPQHF TGTGCCAGTAGTATAGAGGGACAGCGTGTTAATCAGCCCCAGCATTTT
few TRBD1 TRBJ1-1 TRBV4-1 CASSPRTGVNTEAFF TGCGCCAGCAGCCCTCGGACAGGAGTGAACACTGAAGCTTTCTTT
few - TRBJ2-1 TRBV6-5 CAAKRGVSYNEQFF TGTGCCGCAAAACGCGGGGTCTCCTACAATGAGCAGTTCTTC